The present entry profiles one TCR beta chain with its context. Controls had myeloablative marrow grafts with methotrexate and calcineurin inhibitor, sampled at 1 year. The data were taken from a study of T cells after posttransplantation cyclophosphamide. Sequencing used immunoSEQ multiplex PCR; TCRdb keeps in-frame clones, though not all of them. This sample yields 15,000 to 20,000 clones, of which around 86% are seen a single time; 3.5% to 4% belongs to the top ten. This sequence was found in a male patient in his fifties who received an allogeneic stem cell transplant from an unrelated donor, was CMV-positive, and had chronic GVHD only. Some T cells could come from the graft donor. The sequenced sample was PBMCs, obtained after an allogeneic stem cell transplant with a calcineurin inhibitor and methotrexate.

Here the CDR3 DNA reads TGTGCCAGCAGCTTGGTGCGGGGGGGCACAGATACGCAGTATTTT. As protein: CASSLVRGGTDTQYF. J is TRBJ2-3 and V is TRBV5-6; 8 bases line up with TRBD2. J lost 1 base, V lost 0 bases, and 1 base had no gene match. The CDR3 contains 15 residues. Germline assignment: CDR1 SGHDT and CDR2 YYEEEE.